The sequence of this T cell receptor (beta chain) was determined in a study of post-analysis software for immune sequencing data (dated by TCRdb to the mid-2010s). Background on the whole study: Disease courses on record covered relapsing-remitting, secondary progressive and progressive-relapsing multiple sclerosis, though some patients had no subtype annotation. The patient repertoires were compared against approximately eleven previously published healthy control repertoires obtained from donors aged about 6 to 26 years. A subset of samples was prepared in parallel using single-end sample barcoding, then pooled and co-amplified after Illumina adapter ligation.

Of note for this clonotype: The antigen it recognizes is unknown. The junction differs from germline at one of its ends, possibly a read error.

Libraries were made using PCR. Sequencing relied on an Illumina HiSeq 2500. Unique molecular identifiers were incorporated into TCR beta cDNA libraries to reduce PCR and sequencing biases. Roughly 500,000 cDNA molecules were obtained for every 1 to 10 million input T cells, so each molecule roughly corresponded to one T cell. The same protocol used for the earlier healthy control dataset was applied to prepare and sequence the patient libraries. Within a given batch, samples were prepared together, multiplexed and sequenced on the same HiSeq lane. In the paper's pipeline: MIGEC was used to process the raw barcoded reads, and molecular identifier groups with only a single read were discarded before consensus assembly and CDR3 extraction. Clonotype tables were post-analysed with VDJtools, and diversity was normalized by down-sampling all datasets to the smallest sample size. Repertoire overlap clustering matched CDR3 amino acid but not nucleotide sequences to correct batch-related cross-sample contamination. In-frame beta chains were kept once TCRdb had trimmed the public reads at Q25 with fastp and called clones with MiXCR. Rows matching on CDR3 protein sequence are summarized as one entry with the most common DNA and genes. TCRdb assigned the V and J calls; the authors' analysis was not used. This sample has some 800,000 distinct CDR3 sequences in its table, and under 60% of those were observed once. 4.9% of the sample is taken by the ten largest.

From its cysteine to its phenylalanine, the CDR3 spans 13 amino acids. The sequence is cut down to CDR3 DNA, 39 bases in frame from base 1. What the authors observed across the whole study: Direct clustering with F measure showed strong co-clustering of samples prepared in the same batch, prompting a batch-effect correction. Normalized Chao1 diversity was significantly lower in multiple sclerosis patients than controls, suggesting substantial peripheral T-cell clonal expansion. The multiple sclerosis patient group was slightly younger than the control group. Significantly higher frequencies in patients than in controls were found for roughly 5 TRBV segments, including TRBV5-6, TRBV5-1 and TRBV20-1.

TCR beta repertoires were profiled from peripheral blood of some 13 young patients with multiple sclerosis to demonstrate the VDJtools post-analysis software. The patients with multiple sclerosis were children and adolescents between roughly 6 and 17 years of age. Rearrangement joined TRBV12-3 or TRBV12-4 to TRBJ2-3; the D gene is perhaps TRBD1, from 5 matching bases. Sequencing used blood. The receptor's source is a girl under 18 with multiple sclerosis. The DNA is as follows: TGTGCCAGTAGTTTCAGGGTTTGGGATACGCAGTATTTT. Its translation reads: CASSFRVWDTQYF.